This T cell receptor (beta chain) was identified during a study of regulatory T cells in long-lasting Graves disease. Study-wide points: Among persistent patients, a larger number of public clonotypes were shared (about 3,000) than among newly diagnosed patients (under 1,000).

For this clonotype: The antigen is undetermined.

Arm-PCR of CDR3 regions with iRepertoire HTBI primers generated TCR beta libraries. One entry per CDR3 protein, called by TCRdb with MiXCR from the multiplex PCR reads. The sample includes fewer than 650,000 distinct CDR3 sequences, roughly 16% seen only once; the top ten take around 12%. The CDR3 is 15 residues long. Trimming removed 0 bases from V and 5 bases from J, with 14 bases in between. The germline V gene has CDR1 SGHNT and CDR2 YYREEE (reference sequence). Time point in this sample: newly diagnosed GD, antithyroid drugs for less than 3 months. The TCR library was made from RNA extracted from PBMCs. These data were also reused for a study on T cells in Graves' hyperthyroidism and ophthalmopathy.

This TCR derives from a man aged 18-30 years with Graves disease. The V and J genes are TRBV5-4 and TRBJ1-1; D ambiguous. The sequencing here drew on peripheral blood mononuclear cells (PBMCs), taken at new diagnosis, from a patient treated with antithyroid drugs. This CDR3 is CASSLVPVEVTEAFF. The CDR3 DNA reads TGTGCCAGCAGCTTGGTCCCGGTAGAAGTTACTGAAGCTTTCTTT.